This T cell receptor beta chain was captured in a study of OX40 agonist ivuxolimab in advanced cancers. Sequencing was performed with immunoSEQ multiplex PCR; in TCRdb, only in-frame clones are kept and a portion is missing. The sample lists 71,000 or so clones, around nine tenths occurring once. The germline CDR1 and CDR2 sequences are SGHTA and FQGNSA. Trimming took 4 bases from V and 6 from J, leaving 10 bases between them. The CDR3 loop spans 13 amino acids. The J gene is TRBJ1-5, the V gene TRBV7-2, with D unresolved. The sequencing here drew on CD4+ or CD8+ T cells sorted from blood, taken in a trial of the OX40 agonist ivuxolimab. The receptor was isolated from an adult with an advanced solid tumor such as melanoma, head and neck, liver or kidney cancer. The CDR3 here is CASSSYLGQPQHF. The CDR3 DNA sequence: TGTGCCAGCAGCTCATACCTGGGTCAGCCCCAGCATTTT. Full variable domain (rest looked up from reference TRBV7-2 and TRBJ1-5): GAGVSQSPSNKVTEKGKDVELRCDPISGHTALYWYRQSLGQGLEFLIYFQGNSAPDKSGLPSDRFSAERTGGSVSTLTIQRTQQEDSAVYLCASSSYLGQPQHFGDGTRLSIL.